These 32 T cell receptor beta chains were all obtained from the same sample, sequenced in a study of blood T cell repertoires in COVID-19. Measured with immunoSEQ multiplex PCR; TCRdb has only the in-frame clones, and not every one. Seen here are roughly 500,000 clones, 80% to 90% observed once, and the top ten hold 0.75% to 0.9%. Sequenced input: peripheral blood. The receptor set was obtained from a man aged 18-30 years with COVID-19, enrolled during active disease.

This chain links TRBV18 with TRBJ2-2; D may be TRBD2 (6 bases). V was pared by 6 bases and J by 4 bases, with 12 bases between. Germline loops: CDR1 KGHSH, CDR2 LQKENI. The CDR3 runs 14 residues. CDR3 sequence reads: CASSALATTGELFF. The CDR3 bases are TGTGCCAGCTCCGCCCTAGCGACCACCGGGGAGCTGTTTTTT.

The chain carries TRBV27 and TRBJ2-3, with TRBD2 matching over 7 bases. Germline lookup yields CDR1 MNHEY and CDR2 SMNVEV (reference sequence). The CDR3 totals 13 residues. V shed 11 bases and J 6 bases; nucleotides not matched to a gene: 11. CDR3 nucleotides: TGTGCCGCGGGGCTAGCGGAGTGGGATACGCAGTATTTT. Translation gives CAAGLAEWDTQYF.

The chain couples TRBV27 to TRBJ1-3; no clear D gene. Germline V CDR1 and CDR2: MNHEY, SMNVEV (reference sequence). Trimming took off 5 bases at V and 0 bases at J, with 8 bases between the two ends. This CDR3 has 14 amino acids. The CDR3, as DNA: TGTGCCAGCAGTCCCGGAGTCTCTGGAAACACCATATATTTT. It translates to CASSPGVSGNTIYF.

This clone came up once. The V gene is TRBV29-1, the J gene TRBJ2-3; 10 positions agree with TRBD1. Trimming took 0 bases from V and 8 from J; bases not matched to a gene: 5. This CDR3 spans 14 amino acids. From germline, CDR1 is SQVTM and CDR2 ANQGSEA. The CDR3 loop reads CSVEDRQGAFTQYF. As DNA, the CDR3 is TGCAGCGTTGAAGATCGACAGGGGGCTTTTACGCAGTATTTT.

This sequence joins TRBV15 and TRBJ2-5, with D possibly TRBD1 on 6 matching bases. This CDR3 spans 12 amino acids. V was cut by 2 bases and J by 12 bases, with 13 bases left in between. CDR1 is LNHNV, CDR2 YYDKDF, per germline (reference sequence). The CDR3 nucleotides read TGTGCCACCAGCAGACCCCCAGGGGTCAAGTACTTC. Amino acid sequence: CATSRPPGVKYF.

This chain links TRBV7-6 with TRBJ2-7; 9 positions agree with TRBD2. CDR1 is SGHVS and CDR2 is FNYEAQ in the germline V gene. The J segment lost 4 bases and the V segment lost 5 bases, leaving 9 bases of the junction unmatched. CDR3 size: 15 residues. CDR3 sequence (DNA): TGTGCCAGCAGCCCTACCTCTAGCGGGGTATACGAGCAGTACTTC. Amino acid sequence: CASSPTSSGVYEQYF.

This clone was observed a few times. The chain uses TRBV6-5 and TRBJ2-7, with 7 bases fitting TRBD2. This CDR3 has 15 amino acids. The germline V gene encodes CDR1 MNHEY and CDR2 SVGAGI. V was clipped by 7 bases and J by 2 bases; unmatched bases: 11. The CDR3 protein is CASTGPSGAAYEQYF. CDR3 sequence (DNA): TGTGCCAGCACAGGGCCAAGCGGGGCGGCCTACGAGCAGTACTTC.

The chain uses TRBV7-9 and TRBJ2-6; possibly TRBD1 for D (5 bases). The CDR3 has 16 residues. Germline-derived CDR1 and CDR2 are SEHNR and FQNEAQ (reference sequence). Trimming cost V 5 bases and J 0 bases, with 11 bases left between them. CDR3 sequence: CASSPRQRSGANVLTF. The CDR3 DNA reads TGTGCCAGCAGCCCCAGACAGCGCTCTGGGGCCAACGTCCTGACTTTC.

The V and J genes are TRBV5-1 and TRBJ2-7, with TRBD2 matching 8 bases. This CDR3 is built from 15 residues. Germline loops: CDR1 SGHRS, CDR2 YFSETQ. V shed 4 bases and J 4 bases; nucleotides not matched to a gene: 10. DNA for the CDR3: TGCGCCAGCAGCGGACTGACTAGCGCCCGATACGAGCAGTACTTC. Its protein is CASSGLTSARYEQYF.

This rearrangement joins TRBV11-3 to TRBJ2-1; TRBD1 might be the D (8 bases). Germline V lookup: CDR1 SGHNT, CDR2 YENEEA. The CDR3 runs to 20 residues. Trimming left V 7 bases short and J 5 bases short, with 33 bases between. Here the CDR3 DNA reads TGTGCCAGCACCGACAGGGGCCGGCTAGCGGTCCCACAAGATAACAATGAGCAGTTCTTC. This translates into CASTDRGRLAVPQDNNEQFF.

The rearrangement uses TRBV6-6 and TRBJ1-6; D is unclear. The germline V and J ends were trimmed by 5 bases and 0 bases, with 11 bases remaining between them. Germline V gene data show CDR1 as MNHNY and CDR2 as SVGAGI (reference sequence). The CDR3 is made up of 16 amino acids. Here the CDR3 reads CASSPGRSSYNSPLHF. DNA of the CDR3: TGTGCCAGCAGTCCTGGCAGAAGCTCCTATAATTCACCCCTCCACTTT.

The chain carries TRBV6-1 and TRBJ2-1; a possible D gene is TRBD2 (5 bases). The CDR3 extends over 16 amino acids. Germline-derived CDR1 and CDR2 are MNHNS and SASEGT. V was clipped by 2 bases and J by 1 base, with 12 bases between them. The CDR3 reads CASSEYRLASYNEQFF. In nucleotides, the CDR3 is TGTGCCAGCAGTGAATACCGGCTAGCATCCTACAATGAGCAGTTCTTC.

The chain has TRBV7-8 and TRBJ2-7, with 8 bases lining up with TRBD1. CDR1 is SGHVS, CDR2 FQNEAQ, per germline. V was clipped by 3 bases and J by 2 bases; unmatched bases: 6. The CDR3 loop spans 15 amino acids. In DNA, the CDR3 is TGTGCCAGCAGCTTCGGACAGGGACGAGCCTACGAGCAGTACTTC. Protein product: CASSFGQGRAYEQYF.

This sequence joins TRBV5-5 and TRBJ1-4; a weak D match, TRBD1 (5 bases). Germline-derived CDR1 and CDR2 are SGHKS and YYEKEE (reference sequence). V gave up 9 bases and J gave up 5 bases, with 20 bases separating them. CDR3 length: 15 amino acids. The CDR3 spells CAKSRVENGNEKLFF. CDR3 in DNA: TGTGCCAAGAGCAGGGTGGAGAACGGGAATGAAAAACTGTTTTTT.

About this clone: The germline gene is not matched at one end of the junction; a read error may be the cause. J is TRBJ1-1 and V is TRBV6-5; D is perhaps TRBD1 (6 bases). The CDR3 covers 15 residues. Germline V CDR1 and CDR2: MNHEY, SVGAGI. The CDR3 DNA reads as TGTGCCAGCAGTAACTCCCCAGGGGTACGTACTGAAGCTTTCTTT. Its translation: CASSNSPGVRTEAFF.

Note on this clone: One junction end does not reproduce the germline sequence, and a read error may be involved. The gene calls are TRBV14 and TRBJ2-7; the D gene is possibly TRBD1 (6 bases). Germline V gene lookup returns CDR1 SGHDN and CDR2 FVKESK. The CDR3 is made up of 13 amino acids. CDR3 coding DNA: TGTGCCAGCAGACAAGAATTGGGGGCCGAGCAGTACTTC. It is translated as CASRQELGAEQYF.

The V call is TRBV11-3, the J call TRBJ2-2, with a weak D call TRBD2 (5 bases). CDR3 length equals 13 residues. CDR1 and CDR2 from the germline V gene are SGHNT and YENEEA. V was trimmed by 2 bases and J by 6 bases, leaving 7 bases between them. CDR3 DNA sequence: TGTGCCAGCAGCTTATTCGGGGCCGGGGAGCTGTTTTTT. As protein: CASSLFGAGELFF.

The genes are TRBV7-9 and TRBJ1-2; 7 bases align to TRBD1. V shed 1 base and J 3 bases; nucleotides not matched to a gene: 5. Germline CDR1 is SEHNR and CDR2 is FQNEAQ (reference sequence). The CDR3 is made up of 15 amino acids. Here the CDR3 reads CASSLGRQGHYGYTF. The CDR3 DNA reads as TGTGCCAGCAGCTTAGGGAGACAGGGTCACTATGGCTACACCTTC.

This clone turned up a few times. CDR3 bases: TGTGCCAGCTCACCACGACAGGAGAACACTGAAGCTTTCTTT. This gives the protein CASSPRQENTEAFF. The chain couples TRBV18 to TRBJ1-1, with D possibly matching TRBD1 (6 bases). Germline CDR1 is KGHSH and CDR2 is LQKENI. This CDR3 region has 14 residues. With 1 base removed from V and 1 base from J, the gap between germline ends came to 7 bases.

This chain joins TRBV5-5 and TRBJ1-2; D possibly corresponds to TRBD1 (6 bases). CDR3 size: 18 residues. The ends were cut back, 3 bases at V and 0 bases at J, with 21 bases in the middle. Germline CDR1 and CDR2: SGHKS and YYEKEE (reference sequence). The CDR3: CASSSGARGLLANYGYTF. In DNA form, the CDR3 reads TGTGCCAGCAGCTCAGGGGCAAGGGGCCTTCTCGCTAACTATGGCTACACCTTC.

The V gene is TRBV21-1, the J gene TRBJ2-7; the tabulated D call, TRBD2, remains unverified against the DNA. TRBV21-1 is classified as a pseudogene. There are 15 residues in the CDR3. CDR3 protein: CASVKPALAHYEQYF. The CDR3 DNA sequence: TGTGCCAGCGTCAAGCCGGCGCTAGCGCACTACGAGCAGTACTTC.

With respect to this clone: Other nucleotide sequences in the sample specify the same CDR3. The rearrangement links TRBV5-1 to TRBJ2-1, with TRBD2 matching over 7 bases. Trimming at V came to 4 bases and at J to 2 bases, leaving 6 bases not matched to a gene. The germline V gene has CDR1 SGHRS and CDR2 YFSETQ. The CDR3 loop spans 15 amino acids. The CDR3, as DNA: TGCGCCAGCAGCCTTTTAGCGGGTCCCTACAATGAGCAGTTCTTC. This codes for CASSLLAGPYNEQFF.

The chain employs TRBV9 and TRBJ1-2; a weak D match, TRBD1 (6 bases). CDR1 and CDR2 (germline): SGDLS, YYNGEE. V lost 3 bases, J lost 6 bases, and 15 bases lay in between. The CDR3 consists of 14 residues. The CDR3 is CASSANTGRDGYTF. CDR3 nucleotides: TGTGCCAGCAGCGCCAATACAGGGCGGGATGGCTACACCTTC. The complete variable domain, with remaining parts taken from reference TRBV9 and TRBJ1-2, reads DSGVTQTPKHLITATGQRVTLRCSPRSGDLSVYWYQQSLDQGLQFLIQYYNGEERAKGNILERFSAQQFPDLHSELNLSSLELGDSALYFCASSANTGRDGYTFGSGTRLTVV.

This chain uses TRBV24-1 with TRBJ2-1, with 15 bases aligning to TRBD2. The germline CDR1 and CDR2 sequences are KGHDR and SFDVKD. The CDR3 spans 15 residues. The trim removed 3 bases at V and 10 bases at J, leaving 3 bases unmatched. CDR3: CATSDGTSGRREQFF. CDR3 nucleotide sequence: TGTGCCACCAGTGATGGGACTAGCGGGAGGAGAGAGCAGTTCTTC.

This clone came up a few times. The chain is built from TRBV19 and TRBJ2-7; a possible D gene is TRBD1 (6 bases). The length of the CDR3 is 13 residues. V was shortened by 7 bases and J by 2 bases, with 12 bases between the two germline ends. Germline-derived CDR1 and CDR2 are LNHDA and SQIVND (reference sequence). The CDR3: CASKEAGAYEQYF. CDR3 bases: TGTGCCAGTAAGGAGGCAGGGGCCTACGAGCAGTACTTC. The full variable domain, rest sourced from reference TRBV19 and TRBJ2-7, is DGGITQSPKYLFRKEGQNVTLSCEQNLNHDAMYWYRQDPGQGLRLIYYSQIVNDFQKGDIAEGYSVSREKKESFPLTVTSAQKNPTAFYLCASKEAGAYEQYFGPGTRLTVT.

The rearrangement uses TRBV10-2 and TRBJ2-1; TRBD2 matches at 12 bases. CDR1 is WSHSY and CDR2 is SAAADI in the germline V gene. V trimming: 7 bases; J trimming: 8 bases; junction bases outside the gene matches: 9. This CDR3 region has 15 residues. The DNA of the CDR3 is TGCGCCAGCACACCCACTAGCGGGGGGACGGATGAGCAGTTCTTC. Translated: CASTPTSGGTDEQFF.

The chain has TRBV5-4 and TRBJ2-1, with 9 positions matching TRBD1. The length of the CDR3 is 13 residues. The trim removed 5 bases at V and 5 bases at J, leaving 2 bases unmatched. Germline V gene data show CDR1 as SGHNT and CDR2 as YYREEE (reference sequence). CDR3 nucleotide sequence: TGTGCCAGCAGAGGGACAGGGAACAATGAGCAGTTCTTC. Protein: CASRGTGNNEQFF.

The chain couples TRBV19 to TRBJ1-5; 7 nucleotides align to TRBD1. CDR3 length: 16 residues. Germline assignment: CDR1 LNHDA and CDR2 SQIVND (reference sequence). The J segment lost 0 bases and the V segment lost 5 bases, leaving 7 bases of the junction unmatched. CDR3 sequence (DNA): TGTGCCAGTAGTTTAGGGGGCAGACTTAGCAATCAGCCCCAGCATTTT. This codes for CASSLGGRLSNQPQHF.

This chain connects TRBV13 to TRBJ1-5, with 10 positions matching TRBD1. The CDR3 consists of 20 residues. The trim removed 1 base at V and 2 bases at J, leaving 14 bases unmatched. The V gene's germline CDR1 is PRHDT and CDR2 FYEKMQ (reference sequence). The CDR3 reads CASSLVGGTGVPRGNQPQHF. The CDR3 nucleotides read TGTGCCAGCAGCTTAGTCGGAGGGACAGGGGTCCCAAGGGGCAATCAGCCCCAGCATTTT.

The rearrangement uses TRBV6-5 and TRBJ2-7; maybe TRBD1 (6 bases). Trimming pared 5 bases from V and 2 bases from J, leaving 10 bases between. In germline, CDR1 is MNHEY, CDR2 SVGAGI. This CDR3 comprises 13 residues. The CDR3 spells CASSPRQAYEQYF. The CDR3, as DNA: TGTGCCAGCAGTCCCCGACAGGCCTACGAGCAGTACTTC.

The rearrangement links TRBV4-1 to TRBJ1-5; D may be TRBD1 (5 bases). V lost 0 bases to trimming and J lost 2 bases, with 14 bases between them. The CDR3 is 17 amino acids. CDR1 is MGHRA and CDR2 is YSYEKL in the germline V gene. CDR3 amino acids: CASSQDRGTRGNQPQHF. CDR3 coding DNA: TGCGCCAGCAGCCAAGATCGGGGGACGAGGGGCAATCAGCCCCAGCATTTT.

The rearrangement joins TRBV24-1 to TRBJ1-4; no definite D call. Germline lookup yields CDR1 KGHDR and CDR2 SFDVKD. CDR3 length equals 13 residues. Trimming took 10 bases from V and 7 from J, leaving 15 bases between them. CDR3 DNA sequence: TGTGCCACTGATTTTACTCGGGGTGAAAAACTGTTTTTT. The encoded protein is CATDFTRGEKLFF.